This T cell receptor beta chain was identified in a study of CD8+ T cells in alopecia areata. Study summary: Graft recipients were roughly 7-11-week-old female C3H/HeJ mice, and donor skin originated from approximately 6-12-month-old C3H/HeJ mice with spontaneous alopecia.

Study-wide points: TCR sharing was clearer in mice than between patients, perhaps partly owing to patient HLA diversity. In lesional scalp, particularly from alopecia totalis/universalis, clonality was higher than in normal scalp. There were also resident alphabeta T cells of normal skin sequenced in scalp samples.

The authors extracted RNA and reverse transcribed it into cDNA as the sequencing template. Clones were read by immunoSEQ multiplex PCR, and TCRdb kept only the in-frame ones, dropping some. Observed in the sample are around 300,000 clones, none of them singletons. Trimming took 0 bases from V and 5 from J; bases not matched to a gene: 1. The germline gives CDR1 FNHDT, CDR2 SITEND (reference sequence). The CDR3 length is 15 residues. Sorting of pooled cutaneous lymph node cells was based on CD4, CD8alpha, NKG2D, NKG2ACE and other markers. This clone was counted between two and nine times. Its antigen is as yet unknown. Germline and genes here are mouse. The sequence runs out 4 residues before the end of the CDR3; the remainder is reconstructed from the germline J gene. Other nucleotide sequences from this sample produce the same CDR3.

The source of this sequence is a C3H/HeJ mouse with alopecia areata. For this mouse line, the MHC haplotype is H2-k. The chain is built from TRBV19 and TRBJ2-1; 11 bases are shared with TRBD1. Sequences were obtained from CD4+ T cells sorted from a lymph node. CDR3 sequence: CASSIVGQGDAEQFF. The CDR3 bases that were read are TGTGCCAGCAGTATAGTGGGACAGGGGGATGCT.